This T cell receptor (beta chain) was sequenced during a study of blood T cell repertoires in COVID-19. At the level of the study: Samples of COVID-19 (acute and convalescent) were obtained from the United States, Italy and Spain. T cells, B-cell-depleted T cells, or PBMCs provided the cDNA or gDNA that served as material.

In the study's own analysis: Amplifying reference gene primers gave estimates of nucleated cell counts. Sequencing was performed with immunoSEQ multiplex PCR; in TCRdb, only in-frame clones are kept and a portion is missing. That table furnishes V, J and clone size, whereas the DNA furnished D and trimming. The data contain 200,000 to 250,000 clones, around 81% of them singletons. In germline, CDR1 is LGHNA, CDR2 YSLEER. This CDR3 has 15 residues. Trimming left V 0 bases short and J 2 bases short, with 8 bases between. The origin of this receptor is a woman in her seventies with acute or convalescent COVID-19. Source material: peripheral blood. The chain combines TRBV4-3 with TRBJ2-1; no clear D gene. The CDR3 region has the DNA TGCGCCAGCAGCCAAGAAATAACAGCCTACAATGAGCAGTTCTTC. It encodes CASSQEITAYNEQFF.